This TCR beta chain was observed in a study of glioma-infiltrating T cells after dendritic cell vaccination. Repertoires were generated with immunoSEQ multiplex PCR, while TCRdb's copy carries only in-frame clones and drops some. The sample has 80,000 to 95,000 clones, 85% seen once. V was shortened by 3 bases and J by 3 bases, with 7 bases between the two germline ends. Germline CDR1 and CDR2: SGHRS and YFSETQ. There are 12 residues in the CDR3. Time point described: after dendritic cell vaccination, including at tumor progression/relapse. Patients had residual fresh-frozen tumor tissue and more than two years of survival data.

Source: blood, taken after dendritic cell vaccination. The chain recombines TRBV5-1 with TRBJ2-7, with D maybe TRBD1 (6 bases). The receptor comes from a human donor with glioblastoma. CDR3 bases: TGCGCCAGCAGCTCACAGGGCTACGAGCAGTACTTC. Residues: CASSSQGYEQYF.